What follows are 22 T cell receptor beta chains derived from one specimen sequenced in a study of cytomegalovirus exposure and HLA in healthy donors. PCR employed 60 Vbeta and 13 Jbeta primers. Libraries were prepared by immunoSEQ multiplex PCR; TCRdb keeps only in-frame clonotypes and omits some of them. The table records fewer than 350,000 clones, 70% to 90% of them present only once. The sample comprised PBMCs. The receptors here all came from a woman aged 18-30 years in good health and CMV-seronegative.

This chain connects TRBV7-4 to TRBJ2-7; TRBD2 agrees at 8 bases. V trimming: 3 bases; J trimming: 0 bases; junction bases outside the gene matches: 7. The germline gives CDR1 SGHVT, CDR2 SQSDAQ. The length of the CDR3 is 16 residues. CDR3 nucleotides: TGTGCCAGCAGCTTTCGCTCGGGGGGGATCTCCTACGAGCAGTACTTC. Translated: CASSFRSGGISYEQYF.

Concerning this clone: A junction boundary mismatches the germline segment, possibly from a read error. V gene TRBV11-2 combines with J gene TRBJ2-3; D gene unclear. Germline V gives CDR1 SGHAT, CDR2 FQNNGV. The CDR3 consists of 14 residues. The CDR3 DNA sequence: TGTGCCAGCGGCTTGGCAAAACCCACAGATACGCAGTATTTT. Translated: CASGLAKPTDTQYF.

The chain carries TRBV6-1 and TRBJ2-7; 9 nucleotides match TRBD1. The V gene's germline CDR1 is MNHNS and CDR2 SASEGT. V gave up 5 bases and J gave up 8 bases; unmatched junction bases: 10. The CDR3 spans 14 residues. CDR3: CASSPDRGKIQQYF. The CDR3 nucleotides are TGTGCCAGCAGTCCCGACAGGGGGAAAATTCAGCAGTACTTC.

The chain combines TRBV2 with TRBJ2-7; 7 bases are shared with TRBD1. The CDR3 length is 15 residues. After removal of 6 bases from V and 0 bases from J, the junction contained 8 bases not matched to a gene. The V gene's germline CDR1 is SNHLY and CDR2 FYNNEI. CDR3 sequence (DNA): TGTGCCAGCAGCAGGGACAGATTACCCTCCTACGAGCAGTACTTC. This translates into CASSRDRLPSYEQYF.

The J gene is TRBJ1-2, the V gene TRBV5-1, with D perhaps matching TRBD1 (5 bases). V lost 0 bases and J lost 4, with 13 bases in between. Germline CDR1 and CDR2: SGHRS and YFSETQ. There are 15 residues in the CDR3. CDR3 protein: CASSLAPGESYGYTF. The CDR3 region has the DNA TGCGCCAGCAGCTTGGCCCCGGGGGAGAGCTATGGCTACACCTTC.

The chain uses TRBV27 and TRBJ2-1, with TRBD2 as a possible D gene (5 bases). This CDR3 comprises 13 residues. The germline gives CDR1 MNHEY, CDR2 SMNVEV (reference sequence). V was shortened by 8 bases and J by 7 bases, with 15 bases between the two germline ends. The CDR3 nucleotides are TGTGCCAGCGGGAGAGGCGCTGGAAATGAGCAGTTCTTC. Its protein is CASGRGAGNEQFF.

This clone has just one count. The genes are TRBV9 and TRBJ1-1; D is uncertain. The CDR3 covers 14 residues. Germline CDR1 SGDLS, CDR2 YYNGEE. The germline V and J ends were trimmed by 0 bases and 5 bases, with 11 bases remaining between them. Here the CDR3 reads CASSVAVGNTEAFF. For the CDR3, the DNA is TGTGCCAGCAGCGTAGCCGTCGGGAATACTGAAGCTTTCTTT.

This chain uses TRBV9 with TRBJ2-7; possible D gene TRBD2, 8 bases. Germline CDR1 SGDLS, CDR2 YYNGEE. The CDR3 runs 15 residues. V was clipped by 0 bases and J by 3 bases, with 13 bases between them. CDR3 sequence reads: CASSVAGRGLYEQYF. The DNA of the CDR3 is TGTGCCAGCAGCGTAGCCGGGAGGGGGCTCTACGAGCAGTACTTC.

This clone was recorded only once. This sequence joins TRBV11-3 and TRBJ2-3; 7 bases are shared with TRBD2. After removal of 0 bases from V and 0 bases from J, the junction contained 6 bases not matched to a gene. Germline CDR1 SGHNT, CDR2 YENEEA. This CDR3 contains 17 residues. CDR3: CASSLDRSGESTDTQYF. DNA of the CDR3: TGTGCCAGCAGCTTAGATCGCAGCGGGGAAAGCACAGATACGCAGTATTTT. The variable domain in full, completed from reference TRBV11-3 and TRBJ2-3, reads EAGVVQSPRYKIIEKKQPVAFWCNPISGHNTLYWYLQNLGQGPELLIRYENEEAVDDSQLPKDRFSAERLKGVDSTLKIQPAELGDSAVYLCASSLDRSGESTDTQYFGPGTRLTVL.

The CDR3 nucleotides are TGTGCCAGCAGCTGGGACAGGGAATACGAGCAGTACTTC. It yields the protein CASSWDREYEQYF. The chain links TRBV6-1 to TRBJ2-7, with 9 bases fitting TRBD1. The V gene's germline CDR1 is MNHNS and CDR2 SASEGT. This CDR3 is 13 amino acids long. After removal of 6 bases from V and 4 bases from J, the junction contained 4 bases not matched to a gene.

This chain uses TRBV4-2 with TRBJ2-2; 10 positions match TRBD2. In germline, CDR1 is LGHNA, CDR2 YNFKEQ. V lost 0 bases, J lost 8 bases, and 9 bases stayed unmatched. The CDR3 covers 17 residues. CDR3 coding DNA: TGTGCCAGCAGCCAAGAGCTACTAGCGGGAAGAGCGGGGGAGCTGTTTTTT. Translation gives CASSQELLAGRAGELFF.

The rearrangement joins TRBV29-1 to TRBJ2-5; 9 bases are a match to TRBD2. The CDR3 is 14 amino acids. Germline CDR1 and CDR2: SQVTM and ANQGSEA. V lost 3 bases to trimming and J lost 5 bases; unmatched junction nucleotides: 7. This chain's CDR3 is CSVDRLAGMETQYF. DNA for the CDR3: TGCAGCGTTGATAGGCTAGCGGGGATGGAGACCCAGTACTTC. Full variable domain (remainder filled in from reference TRBV29-1 and TRBJ2-5): SAVISQKPSRDICQRGTSLTIQCQVDSQVTMMFWYRQQPGQSLTLIATANQGSEATYESGFVIDKFPISRPNLTFSTLTVSNMSPEDSSIYLCSVDRLAGMETQYFGPGTRLLVL.

The rearrangement uses TRBV7-3 and TRBJ2-1; 7 positions agree with TRBD2. Germline V gene data show CDR1 as SGHTA and CDR2 as FQGTGA. V shed 3 bases and J 8 bases; nucleotides not matched to a gene: 1. This CDR3 spans 12 amino acids. This CDR3 is CASSLGGYEQFF. The DNA of the CDR3 is TGTGCCAGCAGCTTGGGGGGGTATGAGCAGTTCTTC.

This rearrangement joins TRBV5-1 to TRBJ1-1; D perhaps matches TRBD1 (5 bases). V was pared by 0 bases and J by 0 bases, with 12 bases between. In germline, CDR1 is SGHRS, CDR2 YFSETQ. The CDR3 runs 16 residues. DNA for the CDR3: TGCGCCAGCAGCTTGGTTACGCCAGGGATGAACACTGAAGCTTTCTTT. Its translation: CASSLVTPGMNTEAFF.

The genes are TRBV11-2 and TRBJ1-4; 8 bases line up with TRBD1. The CDR3 has 14 residues. The germline V gene has CDR1 SGHAT and CDR2 FQNNGV. V lost 5 bases and J lost 8; bases outside the gene matches: 7. CDR3 in DNA: TGTGCCAGCAGCCACGACAGGGGTGGGGAAAAACTGTTTTTT. Translating gives CASSHDRGGEKLFF.

V and J are TRBV6-1 and TRBJ2-7; TRBD2 aligns across 8 bases. Germline V gene data show CDR1 as MNHNS and CDR2 as SASEGT. V lost 3 bases, J lost 3 bases, and 7 bases stayed unmatched. This CDR3 spans 15 amino acids. CDR3 sequence (DNA): TGTGCCAGCAGTGACAAACTAGCGGAGCACTACGAGCAGTACTTC. Amino acids: CASSDKLAEHYEQYF.

The rearrangement links TRBV5-5 to TRBJ1-6; no definite D call. The germline gives CDR1 SGHKS, CDR2 YYEKEE (reference sequence). V gave up 0 bases and J gave up 13 bases, with 11 bases separating them. The CDR3 is made up of 13 amino acids. The CDR3 DNA follows: TGTGCCAGCAGCTTGGTATGGCAGGATCCCCTCCACTTT. It yields the protein CASSLVWQDPLHF.

This chain uses TRBV27 with TRBJ1-6, with 7 bases aligning to TRBD1. This CDR3 contains 13 residues. Per germline, CDR1 MNHEY and CDR2 SMNVEV (reference sequence). The trim removed 6 bases at V and 5 bases at J, leaving 1 base unmatched. The CDR3 reads CASRGTDNSPLHF. CDR3 in DNA: TGTGCCAGCAGAGGGACAGATAATTCACCCCTCCACTTT.

The CDR3 loop reads CARSALGPSGGVKETQYF. The CDR3 nucleotides are TGTGCCAGAAGCGCCCTCGGACCTAGCGGGGGGGTCAAAGAGACCCAGTACTTC. J is TRBJ2-5 and V is TRBV5-3, with 12 nucleotides matching TRBD2. TRBV5-3 is identified as an open reading frame with a role that is uncertain. J lost 3 bases, V lost 4 bases, and 13 bases had no gene match. CDR3 length: 18 residues.

The chain is built from TRBV7-9 and TRBJ1-1; the D gene is possibly TRBD1 (6 bases). The V end lost 5 bases, the J end lost 1 base, and 20 bases lay between the germline ends. Per germline, CDR1 SEHNR and CDR2 FQNEAQ (reference sequence). The CDR3 sequence is 17 residues long. DNA for the CDR3: TGTGCCAGCAGCAAACAGGGCGGAGAATGGTCGAACACTGAAGCTTTCTTT. Translating gives CASSKQGGEWSNTEAFF. Filled out from reference TRBV7-9 and TRBJ1-1, the complete variable domain reads DTGVSQNPRHKITKRGQNVTFRCDPISEHNRLYWYRQTLGQGPEFLTYFQNEAQLEKSRLLSDRFSAERPKGSFSTLEIQRTEQGDSAMYLCASSKQGGEWSNTEAFFGQGTRLTVV.

The V gene is TRBV2, the J gene TRBJ2-2, with no clear D. The CDR3 is 14 residues long. V was trimmed by 7 bases and J by 4 bases, leaving 13 bases between them. The germline CDR1 and CDR2 sequences are SNHLY and FYNNEI. This CDR3 reads CASTPLRGTGELFF. CDR3 in DNA: TGTGCCAGCACCCCGCTCCGAGGCACCGGGGAGCTGTTTTTT.

This clone occurred a few times. This sequence joins TRBV9 and TRBJ2-1; 8 nucleotides agree with TRBD2. Germline values: CDR1 SGDLS, CDR2 YYNGEE. This CDR3 is 16 amino acids long. After removal of 4 bases from V and 8 bases from J, the junction contained 14 bases not matched to a gene. The CDR3 protein is CASSPRAGAKSHEQFF. The CDR3 coding sequence is TGTGCCAGCAGCCCGAGAGCGGGGGCGAAGTCCCATGAGCAGTTCTTC.